The rows below give T cell receptor beta chains drawn from one sample of a study of early T cells in non-severe SARS-CoV-2 infection. TCRdb passed the 5' RACE reads through MiXCR, listing each CDR3 protein once. The table records roughly 23,000 distinct CDR3 sequences, about 3.7% of them present only once. The sequencing sample was made of whole blood. Source of these receptors: an adult who was a healthcare worker with PCR-confirmed SARS-CoV-2 infection or an uninfected control (not recorded which). The CDR3 runs from the conserved cysteine through the conserved F or W. Fields, in order: V gene, J gene, clone size, CDR3 protein. The size field is filled for only some rows; it gives once, few, many or a size class.

>TRBV5-4|TRBJ2-1|many
CASRAGLAGGNEQFF
>TRBV5-4|TRBJ1-6|many
CASSLATGVHSPLHF
>TRBV7-2|TRBJ2-7|many
CASSLGGMNYEQYF
>TRBV18|TRBJ2-1|many
CASSRQGIHYNEQFF
>TRBV27|TRBJ1-3|many
CASRLRGQGDISGNTIYF
>TRBV29-1|TRBJ2-3|many
CSVEPLAGVTDTQYF
>TRBV6-4|TRBJ2-1|many
CASSGTSGSNEQFF
>TRBV11-2|TRBJ2-2|many
CASSWGQGTTGELFF
>TRBV24-1|TRBJ2-2|few
CATSDWTGELFF
>TRBV5-1|TRBJ1-1|NA
CASSPGGTGTSNTEAFF
>TRBV20-1|TRBJ2-3|NA
CSAAAGWGFPQDTQYF
>TRBV5-5|TRBJ1-5|many
CASSLLTTGNQPQHF
>TRBV9|TRBJ2-7|many
CASSVSGTPYEQYF
>TRBV27|TRBJ1-4|medium-sized
CASSFLTGLAFEKLFF
>TRBV20-1|TRBJ2-4|many
CSAPGGMLAKNIQYF
>TRBV3-1|TRBJ1-1|few
CASSQISGLEAFF
>TRBV15|TRBJ2-3|many
CATSPRVVGVSGGNTQYF
>TRBV5-6|TRBJ1-6|many
CASSFNFHRLNSPLHF
>TRBV7-9|TRBJ2-3|many
CASDLSGVDTQYF
>TRBV15|TRBJ2-7|many
CATSRGRGNYEQYF
>TRBV24-1|TRBJ2-2|many
CATSDSIAGELFF
>TRBV7-9|TRBJ2-2|many
CASSFDRVGAGELFF
>TRBV20-1|TRBJ2-7|many
CSAQGPREQYF
>TRBV10-1|TRBJ2-7|many
CASSDGDSQYF